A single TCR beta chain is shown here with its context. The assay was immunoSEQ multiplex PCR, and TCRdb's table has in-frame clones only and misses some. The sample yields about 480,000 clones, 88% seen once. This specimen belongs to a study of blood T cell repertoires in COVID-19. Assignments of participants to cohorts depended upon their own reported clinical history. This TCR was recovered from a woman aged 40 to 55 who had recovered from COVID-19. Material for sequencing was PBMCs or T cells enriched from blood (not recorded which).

CDR3: CASSLAGSSYEQYF. Here the CDR3 DNA reads TGTGCCAGCAGCTTGGCGGGGTCCTCCTACGAGCAGTACTTC. V gene TRBV5-4 combines with J gene TRBJ2-7, with a possible D match to TRBD2 (5 bases). The V and J ends lost 0 bases and 0 bases respectively, with 7 bases between them. There are 14 residues in the CDR3. The germline CDR1 and CDR2 sequences are SGHNT and YYREEE (reference sequence).